These 2 T cell receptor beta chains were sequenced from one sample in a study of monozygotic twins with inflammatory bowel disease. Using the 5' RACE reads, TCRdb records one entry per CDR3 protein without DNA. The listing contains approximately 160,000 distinct CDR3 sequences. Sequencing used blood. These receptors were obtained from a human donor with ulcerative colitis or Crohn's disease, or a healthy co-twin of an affected twin (not recorded which).

The chain links TRBV4-1 to TRBJ1-4; without DNA, the TCRdb call of TRBD1 cannot be checked. In germline, CDR1 is MGHRA, CDR2 YSYEKL. The CDR3 is 16 residues long. CDR3 in amino acids: CASSQYPGQSNEKLFF.

The chain carries TRBV5-1 and TRBJ2-7; the D gene TCRdb calls, TRBD2, cannot be checked with no DNA. Germline CDR1 SGHRS, CDR2 YFSETQ. The length of the CDR3 is 16 residues. The chain's CDR3 is CASSLANAGGFNEQYF.